The clone carrying this TCR beta chain occurred many times. The antigen is not known. Deletions cut 3 bases from V and 2 bases from J, with 5 bases between. Per the germline V gene, CDR1 is KGHSH and CDR2 is LQKENI. The CDR3 consists of 12 residues. The data belong to a study of CD8 T cells in ankylosing spondylitis. For TCR beta, libraries came from quantitative 5'-RACE with molecular barcodes. Via MiXCR, TCRdb re-called the 5' RACE reads, giving one row per CDR3 protein. This repertoire shows a few hundred thousand distinct CDR3 sequences, approximately 8.2% found once; its top ten account for approximately 14%. The study, taken as a whole, reports: Researchers reportedly found disease-linked clones significantly enriched in matched ankylosing spondylitis synovial fluid. In ankylosing spondylitis blood, a motif of about eight highly homologous TCR beta variants appeared characteristic.

Sequenced sample: blood, either unsorted or a sorted T cell fraction (not recorded which). This chain connects TRBV18 to TRBJ2-7, with unresolved D. This TCR came from a male donor with ankylosing spondylitis. The CDR3 bases are TGTGCCAGCTCACCTACAACCTACGAGCAGTACTTC. It encodes CASSPTTYEQYF.